This is a list of T cell receptor beta chains from one sample in a study of cytomegalovirus exposure and HLA in healthy donors. Generated by immunoSEQ multiplex PCR, the TCRdb table keeps only in-frame clones and is missing some. The data hold some 190,000 clones, with about 76% observed a single time. The specimen sequenced was PBMCs. The receptors shown here come from a woman in her fifties or sixties in good health and CMV-seronegative. Each CDR3 is given without its conserved first and last residue. D genes are given only for firm matches.

j_gene: TRBJ2-7; v_gene: TRBV6-5; d_gene: NA; CDR3aa: ASSYSRGNRVEQY
j_gene: NA; v_gene: TRBV7-2; d_gene: NA; CDR3aa: ASSRDAGSSYEQY
j_gene: TRBJ1-1; v_gene: TRBV6-1; d_gene: TRBD1; CDR3aa: ASSEGPGGFTEAF
j_gene: NA; v_gene: TRBV5-1; d_gene: NA; CDR3aa: ASSAGLPRREEYTDTQH
j_gene: TRBJ1-1; v_gene: TRBV19; d_gene: TRBD1; CDR3aa: ASSQQGANTEAF
j_gene: TRBJ2-7; v_gene: TRBV4-1; d_gene: TRBD1; CDR3aa: ASSQDLDRAYEQY
j_gene: TRBJ1-2; v_gene: TRBV7-9; d_gene: NA; CDR3aa: ASSLPTGGNYGYT
j_gene: TRBJ2-2; v_gene: TRBV5-6; d_gene: NA; CDR3aa: ASSLNGVTGELF
j_gene: TRBJ2-1; v_gene: TRBV28; d_gene: NA; CDR3aa: ASSLATSGSYNEQF
j_gene: TRBJ1-2; v_gene: TRBV10-3; d_gene: NA; CDR3aa: AIRGRAYGYT
j_gene: TRBJ2-3; v_gene: TRBV7-9; d_gene: TRBD2; CDR3aa: ASSLGLAGATDTQY
j_gene: TRBJ2-3; v_gene: TRBV5-1; d_gene: TRBD2; CDR3aa: ASSNSGGATDTQY
j_gene: TRBJ1-1; v_gene: TRBV28; d_gene: NA; CDR3aa: ATVGTGQMNTEAF
j_gene: TRBJ1-2; v_gene: TRBV7-9; d_gene: TRBD1; CDR3aa: ASSISQGRLDGYT
j_gene: TRBJ2-1; v_gene: TRBV7-7; d_gene: TRBD1; CDR3aa: ASSPGQGVGNEQF
j_gene: TRBJ2-3; v_gene: TRBV21-1; d_gene: NA; CDR3aa: ASSKATGGEDCTDTQY
j_gene: TRBJ2-5; v_gene: TRBV6-5; d_gene: NA; CDR3aa: ASRPGLFNQETQY
j_gene: TRBJ2-2; v_gene: TRBV7-7; d_gene: NA; CDR3aa: ASSHQGGGTGELF
j_gene: TRBJ1-4; v_gene: TRBV7-9; d_gene: NA; CDR3aa: ASSLIESTNEKLF
j_gene: TRBJ1-2; v_gene: TRBV7-9; d_gene: TRBD1; CDR3aa: SSSPGTGHGYT
j_gene: TRBJ2-1; v_gene: TRBV9; d_gene: TRBD2; CDR3aa: ASSVVTGGPGEQF
j_gene: TRBJ1-5; v_gene: TRBV29-1; d_gene: NA; CDR3aa: SVRQGLNQPQH
j_gene: TRBJ1-1; v_gene: TRBV5-1; d_gene: NA; CDR3aa: ASSPGGDGNTEAF
j_gene: TRBJ1-1; v_gene: TRBV7-2; d_gene: TRBD1; CDR3aa: ASSSRQGGTEAF
j_gene: TRBJ2-7; v_gene: TRBV5-3; d_gene: TRBD2; CDR3aa: ARSLANREDDEQY
j_gene: TRBJ1-5; v_gene: TRBV19; d_gene: NA; CDR3aa: ASSIEQGGNQPQH
j_gene: TRBJ2-2; v_gene: TRBV11-2; d_gene: NA; CDR3aa: ASSFSGNGELF
j_gene: TRBJ2-7; v_gene: TRBV29-1; d_gene: TRBD2; CDR3aa: SVGGRDDLYEQY
j_gene: TRBJ2-1; v_gene: TRBV5-1; d_gene: TRBD2; CDR3aa: ASSLASGVNEQF
j_gene: TRBJ2-3; v_gene: TRBV28; d_gene: NA; CDR3aa: ASSLSQPTQY
j_gene: TRBJ2-1; v_gene: TRBV9; d_gene: TRBD2; CDR3aa: ASSVATGGAGFSYNEQF
j_gene: NA; v_gene: TRBV29-1; d_gene: NA; CDR3aa: SVDSAYEQY